Here is one T cell receptor (beta chain) with its context. The antigen is undetermined. These data come from a study of monozygotic twins with inflammatory bowel disease. Blood samples measuring 2 to 2.5 ml were taken per donor. Study-wide results and limits: No distinction between different T cell subtypes was possible.

CDR1 and CDR2 (germline): LGHDT, YNNKEL (reference sequence). The CDR3 consists of 16 residues. TCRdb processed the 5' RACE reads again and assigns one entry to each CDR3 protein, with no DNA. The sample's table shows roughly 90,000 distinct CDR3 sequences. The chain has TRBV3-1 and TRBJ1-2; with no DNA, the TCRdb D assignment of TRBD1 cannot be verified. This receptor was identified in a human donor with ulcerative colitis or Crohn's disease, or a healthy co-twin of an affected twin (not recorded which). Sequenced sample: blood. This chain's CDR3 is CASSPTGGGANYGYTF. The whole variable domain, filled in from reference TRBV3-1 and TRBJ1-2, reads DTAVSQTPKYLVTQMGNDKSIKCEQNLGHDTMYWYKQDSKKFLKIMFSYNNKELIINETVPNRFSPKSPDKAHLNLHINSLELGDSAVYFCASSPTGGGANYGYTFGSGTRLTVV.